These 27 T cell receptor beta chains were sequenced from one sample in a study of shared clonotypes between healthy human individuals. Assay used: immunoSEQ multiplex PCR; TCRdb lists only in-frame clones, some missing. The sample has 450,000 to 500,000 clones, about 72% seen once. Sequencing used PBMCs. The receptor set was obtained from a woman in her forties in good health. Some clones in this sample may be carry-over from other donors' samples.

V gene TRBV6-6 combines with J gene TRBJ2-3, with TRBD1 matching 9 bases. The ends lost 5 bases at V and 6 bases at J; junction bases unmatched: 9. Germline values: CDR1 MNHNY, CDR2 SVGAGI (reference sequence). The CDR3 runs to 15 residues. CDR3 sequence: CASSPRRDRADTQYF. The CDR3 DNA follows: TGTGCCAGCAGTCCCCGCCGGGACAGGGCCGATACGCAGTATTTT.

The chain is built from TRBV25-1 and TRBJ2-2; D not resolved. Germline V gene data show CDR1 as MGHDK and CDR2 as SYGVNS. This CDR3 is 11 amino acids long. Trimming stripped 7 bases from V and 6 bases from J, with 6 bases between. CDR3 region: CASTQAGELFF. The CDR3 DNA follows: TGTGCCAGCACCCAAGCCGGGGAGCTGTTTTTT.

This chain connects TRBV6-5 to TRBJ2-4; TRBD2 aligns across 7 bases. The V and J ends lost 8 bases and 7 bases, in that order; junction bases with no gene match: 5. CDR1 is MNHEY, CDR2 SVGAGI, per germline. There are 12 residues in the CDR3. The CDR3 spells CASGVAGNIQYF. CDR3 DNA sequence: TGTGCCAGCGGAGTAGCGGGTAACATTCAGTACTTC.

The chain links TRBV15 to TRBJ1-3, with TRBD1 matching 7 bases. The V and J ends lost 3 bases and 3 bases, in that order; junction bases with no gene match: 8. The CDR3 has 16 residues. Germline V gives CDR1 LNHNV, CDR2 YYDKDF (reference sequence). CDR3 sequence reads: CATSSGGTVGGNTIYF. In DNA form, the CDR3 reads TGTGCCACCAGCAGCGGTGGGACAGTAGGTGGAAACACCATATATTTT.

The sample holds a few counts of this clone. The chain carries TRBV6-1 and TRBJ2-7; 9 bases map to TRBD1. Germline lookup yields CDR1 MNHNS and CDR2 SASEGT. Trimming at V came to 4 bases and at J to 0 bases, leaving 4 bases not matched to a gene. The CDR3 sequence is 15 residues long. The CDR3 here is CASSVGTGSSYEQYF. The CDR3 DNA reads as TGTGCCAGCAGTGTTGGGACAGGGAGCTCCTACGAGCAGTACTTC.

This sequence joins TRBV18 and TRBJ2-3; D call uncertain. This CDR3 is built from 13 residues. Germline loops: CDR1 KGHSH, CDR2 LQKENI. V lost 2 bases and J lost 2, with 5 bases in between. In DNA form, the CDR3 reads TGTGCCAGCTCACCAAGCCTCACAGATACGCAGTATTTT. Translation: CASSPSLTDTQYF. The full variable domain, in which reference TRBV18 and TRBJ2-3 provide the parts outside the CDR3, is NAGVMQNPRHLVRRRGQEARLRCSPMKGHSHVYWYRQLPEEGLKFMVYLQKENIIDESGMPKERFSAEFPKEGPSILRIQQVVRGDSAAYFCASSPSLTDTQYFGPGTRLTVL.

The CDR3 DNA reads as TGCGCCAGCGGACAGACGAGCACTGAAGAGACCCAGTACTTC. This gives the protein CASGQTSTEETQYF. The J gene is TRBJ2-5, the V gene TRBV5-1; D possibly corresponds to TRBD1 (6 bases). V was cut by 7 bases and J by 3 bases, with 16 bases left in between. The germline V gene encodes CDR1 SGHRS and CDR2 YFSETQ. The CDR3 sequence is 14 residues long.

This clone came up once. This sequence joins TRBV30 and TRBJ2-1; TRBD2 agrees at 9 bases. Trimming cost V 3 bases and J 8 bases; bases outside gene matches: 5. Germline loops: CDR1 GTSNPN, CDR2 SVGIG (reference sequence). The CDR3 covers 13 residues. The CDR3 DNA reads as TGTGCCTGGAGCGGACTAGCGATCGATGAGCAGTTCTTC. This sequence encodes CAWSGLAIDEQFF. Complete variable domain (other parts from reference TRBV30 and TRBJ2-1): SQTIHQWPATLVQPVGSPLSLECTVEGTSNPNLYWYRQAAGRGLQLLFYSVGIGQISSEVPQNLSASRPQDRQFILSSKKLLLSDSGFYLCAWSGLAIDEQFFGPGTRLTVL.

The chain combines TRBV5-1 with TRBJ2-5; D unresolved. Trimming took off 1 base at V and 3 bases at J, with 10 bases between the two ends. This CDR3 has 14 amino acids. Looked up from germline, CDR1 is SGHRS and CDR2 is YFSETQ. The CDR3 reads CASSLSFNEETQYF. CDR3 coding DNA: TGCGCCAGCAGCTTGAGTTTTAACGAAGAGACCCAGTACTTC.

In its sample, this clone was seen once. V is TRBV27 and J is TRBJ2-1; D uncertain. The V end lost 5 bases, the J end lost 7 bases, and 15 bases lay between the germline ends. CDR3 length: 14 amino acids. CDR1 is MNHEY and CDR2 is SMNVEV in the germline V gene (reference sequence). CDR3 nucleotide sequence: TGTGCCAGCAGTCCCCCGTGGAGCCCAAATGAGCAGTTCTTC. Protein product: CASSPPWSPNEQFF.

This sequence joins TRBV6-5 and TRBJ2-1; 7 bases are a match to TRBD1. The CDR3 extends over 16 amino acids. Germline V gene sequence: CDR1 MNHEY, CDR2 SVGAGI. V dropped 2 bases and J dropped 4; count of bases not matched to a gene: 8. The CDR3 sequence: CASSYGPGQLYNEQFF. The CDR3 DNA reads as TGTGCCAGCAGTTACGGTCCGGGACAGCTATACAATGAGCAGTTCTTC.

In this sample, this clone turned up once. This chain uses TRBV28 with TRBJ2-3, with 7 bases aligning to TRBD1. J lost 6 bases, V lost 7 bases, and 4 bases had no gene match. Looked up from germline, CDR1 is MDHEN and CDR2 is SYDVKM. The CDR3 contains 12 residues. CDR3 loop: CASTQGSDTQYF. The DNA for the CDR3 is TGTGCCAGCACACAGGGGTCGGATACGCAGTATTTT.

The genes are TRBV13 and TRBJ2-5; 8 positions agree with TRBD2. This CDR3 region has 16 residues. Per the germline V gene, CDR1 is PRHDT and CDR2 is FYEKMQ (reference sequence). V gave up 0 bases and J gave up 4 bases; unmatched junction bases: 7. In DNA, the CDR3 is TGTGCCAGCAGCTTAGGGGCCCCGGGGGGGAGAGAGACCCAGTACTTC. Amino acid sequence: CASSLGAPGGRETQYF.

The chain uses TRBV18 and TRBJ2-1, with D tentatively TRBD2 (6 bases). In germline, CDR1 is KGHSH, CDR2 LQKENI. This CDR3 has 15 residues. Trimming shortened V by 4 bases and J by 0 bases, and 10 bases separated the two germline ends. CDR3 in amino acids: CASSLTSFSYNEQFF. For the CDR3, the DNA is TGTGCCAGCTCACTAACTAGCTTCTCCTACAATGAGCAGTTCTTC.

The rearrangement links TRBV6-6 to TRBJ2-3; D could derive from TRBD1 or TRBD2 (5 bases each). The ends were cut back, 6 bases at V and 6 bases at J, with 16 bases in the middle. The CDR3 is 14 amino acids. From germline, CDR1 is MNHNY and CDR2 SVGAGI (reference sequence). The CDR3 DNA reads TGTGCCAGCAGCAATATCAGGGACCCGGATACGCAGTATTTT. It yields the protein CASSNIRDPDTQYF.

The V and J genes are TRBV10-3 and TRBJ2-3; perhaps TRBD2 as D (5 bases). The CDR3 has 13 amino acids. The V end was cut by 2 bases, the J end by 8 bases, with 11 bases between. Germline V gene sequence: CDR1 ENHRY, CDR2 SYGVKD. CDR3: CAISEDGGGTQYF. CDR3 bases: TGTGCCATCAGTGAGGACGGTGGAGGTACGCAGTATTTT.

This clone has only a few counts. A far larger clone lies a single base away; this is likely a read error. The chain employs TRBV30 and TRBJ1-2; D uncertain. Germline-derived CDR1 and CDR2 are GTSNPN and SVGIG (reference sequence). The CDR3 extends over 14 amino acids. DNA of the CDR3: TGTGCCTGGGGTGTCGGGCCTTCCTTCTATGGCTACACCTTC. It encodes CAWGVGPSFYGYTF.

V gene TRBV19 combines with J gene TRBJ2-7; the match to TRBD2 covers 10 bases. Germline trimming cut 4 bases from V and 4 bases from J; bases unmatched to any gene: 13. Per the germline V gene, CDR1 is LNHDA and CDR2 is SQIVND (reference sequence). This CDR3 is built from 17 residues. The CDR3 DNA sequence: TGTGCCAGTAGTACCCAACGGACTAGCGGTGCTCATTACGAGCAGTACTTC. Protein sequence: CASSTQRTSGAHYEQYF.

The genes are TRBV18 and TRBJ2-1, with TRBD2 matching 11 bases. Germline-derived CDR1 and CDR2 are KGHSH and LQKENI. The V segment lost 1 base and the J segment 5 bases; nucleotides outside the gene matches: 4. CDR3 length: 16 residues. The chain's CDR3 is CASSPLTSGTHNEQFF. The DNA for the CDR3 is TGTGCCAGCTCACCACTGACTAGCGGGACCCACAATGAGCAGTTCTTC.

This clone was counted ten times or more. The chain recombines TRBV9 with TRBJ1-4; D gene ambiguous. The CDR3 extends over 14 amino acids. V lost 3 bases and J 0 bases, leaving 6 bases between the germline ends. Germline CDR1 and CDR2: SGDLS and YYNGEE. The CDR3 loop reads CASSEVSTNEKLFF. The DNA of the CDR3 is TGTGCCAGCAGCGAAGTTTCAACTAATGAAAAACTGTTTTTT.

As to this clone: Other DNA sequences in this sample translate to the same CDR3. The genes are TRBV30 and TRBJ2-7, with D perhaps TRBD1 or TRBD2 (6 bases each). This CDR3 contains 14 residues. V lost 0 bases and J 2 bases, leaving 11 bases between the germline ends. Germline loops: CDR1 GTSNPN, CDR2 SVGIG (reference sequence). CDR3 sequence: CAWSVGGGPYEQYF. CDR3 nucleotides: TGTGCCTGGAGTGTCGGTGGGGGGCCCTACGAGCAGTACTTC.

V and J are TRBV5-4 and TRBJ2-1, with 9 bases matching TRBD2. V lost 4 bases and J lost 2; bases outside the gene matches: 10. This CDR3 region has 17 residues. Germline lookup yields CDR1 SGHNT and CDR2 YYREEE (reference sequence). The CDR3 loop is CASSPGMREGAYNEQFF. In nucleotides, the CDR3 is TGTGCCAGCAGCCCGGGGATGCGGGAGGGGGCCTACAATGAGCAGTTCTTC.

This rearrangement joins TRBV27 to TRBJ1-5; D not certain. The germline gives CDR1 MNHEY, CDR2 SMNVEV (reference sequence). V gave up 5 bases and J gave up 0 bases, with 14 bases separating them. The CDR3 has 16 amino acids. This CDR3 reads CASSLRGLNSNQPQHF. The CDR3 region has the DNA TGTGCCAGCAGTCTAAGAGGACTAAATAGCAATCAGCCCCAGCATTTT.

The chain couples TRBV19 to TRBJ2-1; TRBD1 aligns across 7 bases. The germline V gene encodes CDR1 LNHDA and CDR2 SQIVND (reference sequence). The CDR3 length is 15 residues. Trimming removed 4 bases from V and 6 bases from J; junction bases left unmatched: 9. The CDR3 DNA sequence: TGTGCCAGTAGTACCAGGGACAGCCTTGGCAATGAGCAGTTCTTC. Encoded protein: CASSTRDSLGNEQFF.

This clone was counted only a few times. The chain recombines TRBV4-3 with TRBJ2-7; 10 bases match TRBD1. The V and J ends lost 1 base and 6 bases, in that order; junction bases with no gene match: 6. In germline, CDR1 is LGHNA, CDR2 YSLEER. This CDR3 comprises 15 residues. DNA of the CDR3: TGCGCCAGCAGCCAAGCGGGGACAGGGGTAGGCGAGCAGTACTTC. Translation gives CASSQAGTGVGEQYF.

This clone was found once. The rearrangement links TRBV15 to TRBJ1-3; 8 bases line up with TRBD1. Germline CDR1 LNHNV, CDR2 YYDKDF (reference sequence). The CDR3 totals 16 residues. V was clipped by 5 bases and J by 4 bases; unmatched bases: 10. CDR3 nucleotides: TGTGCCACCAGCGCCCATAGCGACAGGGGCGGAAACACCATATATTTT. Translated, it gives CATSAHSDRGGNTIYF.

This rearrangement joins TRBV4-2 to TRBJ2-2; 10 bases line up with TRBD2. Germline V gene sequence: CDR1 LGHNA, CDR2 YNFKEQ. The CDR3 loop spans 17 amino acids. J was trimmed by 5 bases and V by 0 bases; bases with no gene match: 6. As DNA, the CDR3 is TGTGCCAGCAGCCAAGATCCCCTAGCGGGAGAGACCGGGGAGCTGTTTTTT. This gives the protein CASSQDPLAGETGELFF.